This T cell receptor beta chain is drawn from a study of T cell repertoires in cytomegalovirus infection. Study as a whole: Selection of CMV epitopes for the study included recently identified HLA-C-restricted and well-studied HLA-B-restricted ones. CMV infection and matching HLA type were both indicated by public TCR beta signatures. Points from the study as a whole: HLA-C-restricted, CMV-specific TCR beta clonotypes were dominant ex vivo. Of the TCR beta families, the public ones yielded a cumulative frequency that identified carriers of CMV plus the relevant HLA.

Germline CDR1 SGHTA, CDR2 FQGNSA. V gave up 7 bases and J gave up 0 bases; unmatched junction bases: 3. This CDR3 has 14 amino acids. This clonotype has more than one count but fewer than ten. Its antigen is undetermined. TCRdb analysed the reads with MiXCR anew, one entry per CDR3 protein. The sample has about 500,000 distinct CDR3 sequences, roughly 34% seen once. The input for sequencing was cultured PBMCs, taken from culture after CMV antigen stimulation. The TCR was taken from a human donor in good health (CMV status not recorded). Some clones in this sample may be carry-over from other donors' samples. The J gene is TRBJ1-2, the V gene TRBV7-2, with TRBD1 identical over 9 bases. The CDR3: CASTTGGSNYGYTF. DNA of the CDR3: TGTGCCAGCACTACAGGGGGCTCTAACTATGGCTACACCTTC. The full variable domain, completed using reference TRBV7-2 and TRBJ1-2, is GAGVSQSPSNKVTEKGKDVELRCDPISGHTALYWYRQSLGQGLEFLIYFQGNSAPDKSGLPSDRFSAERTGGSVSTLTIQRTQQEDSAVYLCASTTGGSNYGYTFGSGTRLTVV.